This record looks at one TCR beta chain sequence and its context. What it binds is unknown. The sample belongs to a study of OX40 agonist ivuxolimab in advanced cancers. Study at large: Every 2 weeks, ivuxolimab was infused into the patients intravenously at between 0.01 and 10 mg/kg.

Study results and limitations: Some of the nonresponding patients also showed low levels of normalized T-cell clonal expansion. Both blood CD4+ and CD8+ T cells showed clonal growth by week 6 at 0.1 to 3.0 mg/kg.

Clones were sequenced by immunoSEQ multiplex PCR, and TCRdb holds only the in-frame ones, with some missing. The data show under 95,000 clones, about nine tenths seen once. This CDR3 region has 13 residues. Trimming removed 7 bases from V and 0 bases from J, with 9 bases in between. Germline CDR1 ENHRY, CDR2 SYGVKD. V and J are TRBV10-3 and TRBJ1-1; D may be TRBD1 (5 bases). The clonotype comes from an adult with an advanced solid tumor such as melanoma, head and neck, liver or kidney cancer. The source was CD4+ or CD8+ T cells sorted from blood, collected in a trial of the OX40 agonist ivuxolimab. CDR3 nucleotide sequence: TGTGCCATCACGACAGCCATGAACACTGAAGCTTTCTTT. Encoded protein: CAITTAMNTEAFF.